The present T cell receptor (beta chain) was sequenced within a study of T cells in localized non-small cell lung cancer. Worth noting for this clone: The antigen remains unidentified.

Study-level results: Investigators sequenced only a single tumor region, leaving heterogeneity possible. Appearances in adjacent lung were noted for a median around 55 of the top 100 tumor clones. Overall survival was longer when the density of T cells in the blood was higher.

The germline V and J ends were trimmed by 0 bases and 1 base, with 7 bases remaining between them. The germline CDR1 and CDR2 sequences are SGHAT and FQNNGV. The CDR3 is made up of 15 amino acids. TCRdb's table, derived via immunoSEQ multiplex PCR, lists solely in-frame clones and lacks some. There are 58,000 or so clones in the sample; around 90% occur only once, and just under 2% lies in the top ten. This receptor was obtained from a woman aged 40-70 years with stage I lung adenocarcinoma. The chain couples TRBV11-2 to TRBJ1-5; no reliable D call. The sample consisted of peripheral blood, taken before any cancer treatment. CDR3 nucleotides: TGTGCCAGCAGCTTAGAGTTCGGGAGCAATCAGCCCCAGCATTTT. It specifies CASSLEFGSNQPQHF.